This T cell receptor (beta chain) was captured in a study of beta chain features in type 1 diabetes. Overall study context: Healthy donors resembled patients in age, gender and cell yields.

Reverse transcription of all isolated RNA meant that expressed TCRB transcripts were sequenced. Generated by immunoSEQ multiplex PCR, the TCRdb table keeps only in-frame clones and is missing some. The profile covers fewer than 350,000 clones, with roughly 21% appearing a single time and around 0.044% taken by the ten largest. Points from the study as a whole: The naive, central memory and Treg TCRB repertoires of patients appeared to be more similar to one another than those of healthy donors.

Purity (above 98%) was reached by all sorted populations. The sample holds a few counts of this clone. Its cognate antigen is unknown. This TCR was recovered from a young woman in good health. Sequences were obtained from naive CD4+ T cells from blood.

The CDR3 spells CASSHLRGSYEQYF. The CDR3 bases are TGCGCCAGCAGCCACCTACGGGGGTCCTACGAGCAGTACTTC. V is TRBV4-1 and J is TRBJ2-7; a weak D match, TRBD2 (6 bases). Trimming removed 3 bases from V and 1 base from J, with 10 bases in between. The CDR3 has 14 amino acids. Germline V lookup: CDR1 MGHRA, CDR2 YSYEKL.